The 10 T cell receptor beta chains listed next were all sequenced from one sample in a study of T cell clonality in common variable immunodeficiency. Method: immunoSEQ multiplex PCR; TCRdb's copy keeps in-frame clones and lacks some. The sample has tens of thousands of clones, none seen only once. Source material: peripheral blood mononuclear cells. These receptors were taken from a person between 18 and 75 years old in good health.

This clone has at least ten counts. The read gets to within 3 residues of the CDR3 end, and the germline J gene fills in the rest. The gene calls are TRBV20-1 and TRBJ2-5; the match to TRBD1 covers 7 bases. This CDR3 spans 14 amino acids. Germline CDR1 is DFQATT and CDR2 is SNEGSKA (reference sequence). The V segment lost 0 bases and the J segment 1 base; nucleotides outside the gene matches: 2. CDR3: CSARDYRGQETQYF. CDR3 DNA, as far as it was read: TGCAGTGCTAGAGATTACAGGGGCCAAGAGACC.

This clone was recorded at least ten times. The read ends 3 residues early relative to the CDR3; the germline J gene fills the gap. This sequence joins TRBV5-4 and TRBJ1-4, with D possibly matching TRBD1 (5 bases). Trimming stripped 4 bases from V and 7 bases from J, with 8 bases between. Looked up from germline, CDR1 is SGHNT and CDR2 is YYREEE (reference sequence). This CDR3 is 12 amino acids long. CDR3: CASSNRGEKLFF. The sequenced CDR3 bases are TGTGCCAGCAGCAATAGGGGTGAAAAA.

In its sample, this clone was seen many times. This CDR3 reads CSARDLAGWDEQFF. The sequenced part of the CDR3 DNA is TGCAGTGCTAGGGATCTAGCGGGGTGGGATGAG. This chain uses TRBV20-1 with TRBJ2-1; 9 bases are shared with TRBD2. The CDR3 end is not reached by the read, which stops 3 residues before it; the germline J gene fills it in. CDR1 and CDR2 from the germline V gene are DFQATT and SNEGSKA (reference sequence). V lost 3 bases and J lost 8; bases outside the gene matches: 8. This CDR3 spans 14 amino acids.

This clone appeared many times. The same CDR3 also results from other DNA sequences found in this sample. CDR3 bases read: TGTGCCAGCAGTTCTAGACTAGCGGGGGCCGCG. This translates into CASSSRLAGAA. The CDR3 as a whole reads CASSSRLAGAAQYF. The chain combines TRBV6-2 or TRBV6-3 with TRBJ2-3, with 12 bases matching TRBD2. Read sequence stops 3 residues before the CDR3 end, and the germline J gene provides the missing end. The CDR3 length is 14 residues. CDR1 and CDR2 from the germline V gene are MNHEY and SVGEGT.

At least ten counts were recorded for this clone. The read stops 3 residues short of the end of the CDR3; the missing end is completed from the germline J gene. The chain joins TRBV6-1 to TRBJ1-3; D remains unclear. The germline V gene has CDR1 MNHNS and CDR2 SASEGT. V was trimmed by 4 bases and J by 4 bases, leaving 8 bases between them. The CDR3 has 13 amino acids. The CDR3 sequence is CASSATVGNTIYF. The sequenced CDR3 bases are TGTGCCAGCAGTGCTACAGTCGGAAACACC.

This clone was picked up many times. The read finishes 3 residues shy of the CDR3 end, and the germline J gene is used to complete it. This chain joins TRBV2 and TRBJ2-5, with TRBD1 identical over 7 bases. Germline CDR1 reads SNHLY; CDR2 reads FYNNEI. V was clipped by 5 bases and J by 2 bases; unmatched bases: 2. There are 13 residues in the CDR3. The covered CDR3 bases are TGTGCCAGCAGTAGGGACAGACAAGAGACC. Its translation: CASSRDRQET. The CDR3, in full, reads CASSRDRQETQYF.

This clone has at least ten counts. Coverage ceases 3 residues before the CDR3 finishes, and the germline J gene fills in the end. V is TRBV20-1 and J is TRBJ2-5; weak D call: TRBD2 (5 bases). Per germline, CDR1 DFQATT and CDR2 SNEGSKA (reference sequence). Trimming shortened V by 2 bases and J by 4 bases, and 14 bases separated the two germline ends. CDR3 length equals 14 residues. The chain's CDR3 is CSARLALGVETQYF. Incomplete CDR3 DNA: TGCAGTGCTAGACTAGCCCTTGGGGTAGAGACC.

This clone was detected many times. The CDR3 is cut off 3 residues early in the read; its end comes from the germline J gene. The rearrangement joins TRBV19 to TRBJ2-7; D is ambiguous. CDR3 length equals 12 residues. Germline CDR1 LNHDA, CDR2 SQIVND (reference sequence). Trimming left V 7 bases short and J 5 bases short, with 12 bases between. The sequenced CDR3 bases are TGTGCCAGTATTCCAGCGAACAACGAG. It yields the protein CASIPANNE. The entire CDR3 protein is CASIPANNEQYF.

In its sample, this clone was seen many times. The CDR3 is cut off 3 residues early in the read; its end comes from the germline J gene. The chain has TRBV6-2 or TRBV6-3 and TRBJ1-2, with a possible D match to TRBD1 (5 bases). The V gene lost 2 bases and the J gene lost 6 bases, with 16 bases spanning the gap. The CDR3 extends over 15 amino acids. The V gene's germline CDR1 is MNHEY and CDR2 SVGEGT. The CDR3 reads CASSYAVRAYDGYTF. Partial CDR3 DNA: TGTGCCAGCAGTTACGCAGTCAGGGCCTATGATGGC.

This clone came up many times. The CDR3 loop reads CASSQYRDSFTDTQYF. The part of the CDR3 DNA that was read is TGTGCCAGCTCACAGTACCGGGACAGCTTCACAGATACG. The chain carries TRBV18 and TRBJ2-3, with 7 bases lining up with TRBD1. The read halts 3 residues ahead of the CDR3 end, with the missing end drawn from the germline J gene. The CDR3 totals 16 residues. Looked up from germline, CDR1 is KGHSH and CDR2 is LQKENI. Losses at the gene ends were 4 bases for V and 2 bases for J; bases not matched to a gene: 9.